These T cell receptor beta chains were read from a single sample in a study of T cells in Graves' hyperthyroidism and ophthalmopathy. MiXCR was run by TCRdb on the multiplex PCR reads, yielding one entry per CDR3 protein. Of about half a million distinct CDR3 sequences in the sample, roughly 16% are singletons; the top ten hold approximately 32%. Sequencing was done on a sample of blood. These receptor sequences come from a woman aged 25 to 39 with Graves' ophthalmopathy. Each CDR3 is given with its conserved first and last residue. The D gene is left open where the match is weak. The size entry is marked missing in some rows and otherwise reads once, few, many or a size class.

TRBV28	TRBD2	many	TRBJ2-3	CASEAAGGRRDTQYF	TGTGCCAGCGAGGCCGCCGGCGGGAGAAGAGATACGCAGTATTTT
TRBV11-2	TRBD1	.	TRBJ2-7	CASSPLAGGYHEQYF	TGTGCCAGCAGCCCCCTGGCAGGGGGATACCACGAGCAGTACTTC
TRBV18	TRBD1	.	TRBJ2-5	CASSFRQGSWTETQYF	TGTGCCAGCTCGTTCAGACAGGGGAGTTGGACAGAGACCCAGTACTTC
TRBV4-1	.	.	TRBJ1-6	CASSQYQSTNSPLHF	TGCGCCAGCAGCCAATACCAGAGCACCAATTCACCCCTCCACTTT
TRBV28	.	many	TRBJ2-7	CASSLRGQTTYEQYF	TGTGCCAGCAGTTTACGGGGGCAGACCACGTACGAGCAGTACTTC
TRBV11-2	TRBD2	many	TRBJ2-7	CASSSGLADTYEQYF	TGTGCCAGCAGCTCAGGACTAGCGGATACCTACGAGCAGTACTTC
TRBV12-3/TRBV12-4	TRBD1	many	TRBJ2-1	CASSLGGQGGNNEQFF	TGTGCCAGCAGTTTAGGGGGACAGGGAGGAAACAACGAGCAGTTCTTC
TRBV6-5	TRBD2	few	TRBJ2-1	CASSSDMIAGYNEQFF	TGTGCCAGCAGTTCCGATATGATAGCGGGCTACAATGAGCAGTTCTTC
TRBV7-3	.	many	TRBJ2-3	CASSSHSGPTDTQYF	TGTGCCAGCAGCTCCCACAGCGGGCCCACAGATACGCAGTATTTT
TRBV27	TRBD1	many	TRBJ1-5	CASSLGTDYQPQHF	TGTGCCAGCAGTTTAGGGACAGATTATCAGCCCCAGCATTTT
TRBV6-1	TRBD2	.	TRBJ2-2	CASSQGRGGGELFF	TGTGCCAGCAGCCAAGGGAGGGGAGGCGGGGAGCTGTTTTTT
TRBV5-1	.	.	TRBJ2-7	CASSLGSDPYEQYF	TGCGCCAGCAGCTTGGGCTCGGACCCCTACGAGCAGTACTTC
TRBV19	.	few	TRBJ2-2	CAVGRTGELFF	TGTGCGGTCGGAAGAACCGGGGAGCTGTTTTTT
TRBV10-2	.	.	TRBJ2-1	CASSFLLSGYSYNEQFF	TGCGCCAGCAGTTTTTTGTTGTCGGGATACTCCTACAATGAGCAGTTCTTC
TRBV28	TRBD1	few	TRBJ1-5	CASSLGTGVYQPQHF	TGTGCCAGCAGTTTAGGGACAGGGGTGTATCAGCCCCAGCATTTT
TRBV15	.	few	TRBJ1-5	CATSRDSRTPYSNQPQHF	TGTGCCACCAGCAGAGATTCGAGGACCCCGTATAGCAATCAGCCCCAGCATTTT
TRBV29-1	.	many	TRBJ2-1	CSVDTSGVGNEQFF	TGCAGCGTTGATACATCAGGGGTGGGCAATGAGCAGTTCTTC
TRBV27	TRBD2	.	TRBJ2-3	CASSLLAEVSDTQYF	TGTGCCAGCAGTCTACTAGCGGAGGTGTCAGATACGCAGTATTTT
TRBV4-1	.	many	TRBJ2-5	CASSQDSRVGETQYF	TGCGCCAGCAGCCAAGACAGCCGGGTGGGGGAGACCCAGTACTTC
TRBV6-1	TRBD2	many	TRBJ2-1	CASGTSGRAGEQFF	TGTGCCAGCGGAACTAGCGGGAGGGCCGGAGAGCAGTTCTTC
TRBV28	.	many	TRBJ1-1	CASSLPGGEGTEAFF	TGTGCCAGCAGTTTACCGGGGGGTGAGGGCACTGAAGCTTTCTTT
TRBV6-2/TRBV6-3	.	.	TRBJ2-1	CASSEGIVGLSFF	TGTGCCAGCAGCGAGGGGATCGTCGGGTTGTCGTTCTTC
TRBV5-1	.	few	TRBJ1-5	CASSLFGDGNQPQHF	TGCGCCAGCAGCCTCTTTGGGGACGGCAATCAGCCCCAGCATTTT
TRBV5-1	TRBD1	many	TRBJ2-7	CASSQLSGQAAYEQYF	TGCGCCAGCAGCCAATTATCGGGACAGGCTGCCTACGAGCAGTACTTC
TRBV2	.	many	TRBJ1-1	CASSNRENTEAFF	TGTGCCAGCAGCAACAGGGAGAACACTGAAGCTTTCTTT
TRBV15	TRBD2	.	TRBJ2-7	CATSSGTSGKYEQYF	TGTGCCACCAGCAGCGGGACTAGCGGGAAGTACGAGCAGTACTTC
TRBV10-3	.	.	TRBJ1-1	CAISGRDTEAFF	TGTGCCATCAGTGGCAGGGACACTGAAGCTTTCTTT
TRBV18	TRBD1	many	TRBJ2-1	CASSLSGTDNEQFF	TGTGCCAGCTCACTATCCGGGACAGACAATGAGCAGTTCTTC
TRBV20-1	TRBD2	.	TRBJ2-3	CSAADLAGVIDTQYF	TGCAGTGCCGCGGATCTAGCGGGAGTTATAGATACGCAGTATTTT
TRBV28	TRBD2	many	TRBJ2-7	CASSLGLGLAGVYEQYF	TGTGCCAGCAGTTTAGGGCTGGGACTAGCGGGAGTCTACGAGCAGTACTTC
TRBV7-9	TRBD1	.	TRBJ1-1	CASSPGQFTEAFF	TGTGCCAGCAGCCCGGGACAGTTCACTGAAGCTTTCTTT
TRBV7-9	.	many	TRBJ2-5	CASSPGLGSETQYF	TGTGCCAGCAGCCCAGGTTTGGGATCGGAGACCCAGTACTTC
TRBV14	.	.	TRBJ2-1	CASSQAETSGDEQFF	TGTGCCAGCAGCCAAGCCGAGACTAGTGGAGATGAGCAGTTCTTC
TRBV20-1	.	few	TRBJ1-4	CSARDPRQGNEKLFF	TGCAGTGCTAGAGATCCGCGGCAGGGTAATGAAAAACTGTTTTTT
TRBV20-1	.	.	TRBJ2-1	CSARDTDPKWSGEQFF	TGCAGTGCTAGAGATACAGACCCTAAATGGTCTGGTGAGCAGTTCTTC
TRBV10-3	.	.	TRBJ1-2	CAISEMTRSNYGYTF	TGTGCCATCAGTGAGATGACAAGGTCTAACTATGGCTACACCTTC
TRBV28	.	many	TRBJ2-1	CASSLIDSYNEQFF	TGTGCCAGCAGTTTAATCGACTCCTACAATGAGCAGTTCTTC
TRBV28	.	many	TRBJ2-7	CASSFGRDSYKQYF	TGTGCCAGCAGTTTCGGGCGGGACAGCTATAAGCAGTACTTC
TRBV7-2	TRBD2	many	TRBJ2-1	CASSLTSGHINEQFF	TGTGCCAGCAGCTTGACTAGCGGGCATATCAATGAGCAGTTCTTC
TRBV28	.	few	TRBJ2-1	CASSLGGNNERFF	TGTGCCAGCAGTTTAGGAGGGAACAATGAGCGGTTCTTC
TRBV28	TRBD2	many	TRBJ2-2	CASSSFSRTSASLAPNTGELFF	TGTGCCAGCAGTTCCTTCTCAAGGACTAGCGCGTCTTTGGCGCCGAACACCGGGGAGCTGTTTTTT